This T cell receptor beta chain was retrieved from a study of T cell responses to AZD1222 COVID-19 vaccine. Turning to this clone: Its antigen is as yet unknown.

Measured with immunoSEQ multiplex PCR; TCRdb has only the in-frame clones, and not every one. The sample lists over 150,000 clones; roughly nine tenths were seen once. Trimming stripped 5 bases from V and 5 bases from J, with 24 bases between. The V gene's germline CDR1 is SEHNR and CDR2 FQNEAQ (reference sequence). The CDR3 is 17 amino acids. Study results and limitations: With dominance at 160-218 and 743-854, vaccine-associated CD4 TCRs spanned spike. Samples come after the peak T cell response, not at day 14.

The sequencing here drew on peripheral blood, taken on day 0 of AZD1222 vaccination. The source of this sequence is an adult in good health. The chain combines TRBV7-9 with TRBJ2-5; tentative D call: TRBD2 (6 bases). CDR3: CASSARPGDPGRETQYF. The CDR3, as DNA: TGTGCCAGCAGCGCCCGGCCGGGGGATCCGGGGCGGGAGACCCAGTACTTC.